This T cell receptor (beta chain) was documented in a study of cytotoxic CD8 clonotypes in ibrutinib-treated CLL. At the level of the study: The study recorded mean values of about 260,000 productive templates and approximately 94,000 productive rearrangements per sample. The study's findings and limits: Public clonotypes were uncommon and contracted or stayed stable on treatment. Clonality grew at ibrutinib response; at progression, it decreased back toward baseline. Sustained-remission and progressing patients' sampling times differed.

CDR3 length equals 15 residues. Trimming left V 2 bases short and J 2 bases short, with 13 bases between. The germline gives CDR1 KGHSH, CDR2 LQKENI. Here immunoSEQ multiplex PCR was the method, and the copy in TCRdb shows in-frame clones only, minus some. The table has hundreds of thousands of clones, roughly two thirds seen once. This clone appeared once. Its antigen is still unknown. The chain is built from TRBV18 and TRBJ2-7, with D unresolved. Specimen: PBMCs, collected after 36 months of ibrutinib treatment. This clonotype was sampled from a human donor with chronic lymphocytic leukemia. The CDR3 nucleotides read TGTGCCAGCTCACCAACCGGTCTCGGCCCCTACGAGCAGTACTTC. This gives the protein CASSPTGLGPYEQYF.